This T cell receptor (beta chain) was profiled in a study of T cells in tuberculosis. This clone was counted a single time. Here immunoSEQ multiplex PCR was the method, and the copy in TCRdb shows in-frame clones only, minus some. The table shows approximately 28,000 clones, with just over 90% occurring only once. Germline V gives CDR1 MNHEY, CDR2 SMNVEV (reference sequence). Losses at the gene ends were 3 bases for V and 7 bases for J; bases not matched to a gene: 10. This CDR3 is built from 16 residues. This clonotype originated in a donor aged 10-30 years with latent tuberculosis or without tuberculosis infection. The chain uses TRBV27 and TRBJ2-1; 9 bases agree with TRBD1. The specimen was PBMCs. The CDR3 loop is CASSLVGKQGANEQFF. The CDR3 coding sequence is TGTGCCAGCAGTTTGGTAGGGAAACAGGGGGCTAATGAGCAGTTCTTC.